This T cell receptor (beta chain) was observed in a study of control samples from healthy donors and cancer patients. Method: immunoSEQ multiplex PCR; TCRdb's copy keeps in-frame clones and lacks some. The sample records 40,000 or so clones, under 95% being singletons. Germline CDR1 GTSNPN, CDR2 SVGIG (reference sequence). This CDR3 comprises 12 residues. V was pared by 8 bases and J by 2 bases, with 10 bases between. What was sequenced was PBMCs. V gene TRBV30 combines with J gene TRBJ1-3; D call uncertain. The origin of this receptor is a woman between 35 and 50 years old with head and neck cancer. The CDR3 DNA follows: TGTGCCGGAGACAACCCTGGAAACACCATATATTTT. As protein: CAGDNPGNTIYF.